The 20 T cell receptor beta chains below all came from one sample that was sequenced in a study of T-cell memory formation after mild COVID-19. One entry per CDR3 protein results from TCRdb running MiXCR on the 5' RACE reads. Of 140,000 or so distinct CDR3 sequences listed, about 6.1% are singletons. Sequenced input: PBMCs or a T cell subset sorted from them (not recorded which). The origin of the receptors is an adult woman who had mild COVID-19 (a few samples of this study predate the infection). Cell type and time point are not known.

This clonotype was counted many times. The genes are TRBV20-1 and TRBJ1-1; 7 nucleotides align to TRBD1. Per germline, CDR1 DFQATT and CDR2 SNEGSKA (reference sequence). Losses at the gene ends were 6 bases for V and 1 base for J; bases not matched to a gene: 11. The CDR3 loop spans 15 amino acids. The CDR3 sequence: CSAPLQGGRNTEAFF. CDR3 DNA sequence: TGCAGTGCACCACTCCAGGGGGGAAGGAACACTGAAGCTTTCTTT.

This sequence joins TRBV30 and TRBJ2-1, with 7 bases that match TRBD2. Looked up from germline, CDR1 is GTSNPN and CDR2 is SVGIG (reference sequence). J lost 8 bases, V lost 2 bases, and 6 bases had no gene match. The CDR3 has 13 amino acids. The CDR3 DNA reads as TGTGCCTGGAGTCGGGGGAGGGCGTATGAGCAGTTCTTC. This translates into CAWSRGRAYEQFF.

This clonotype was seen many times. The chain joins TRBV5-1 to TRBJ2-5; perhaps TRBD1 as D (6 bases). Between the trimmed V and J ends, which lost 6 bases and 4 bases, there was a span of 16 bases. The CDR3 totals 14 residues. Germline-derived CDR1 and CDR2 are SGHRS and YFSETQ. The CDR3 loop is CASTHRQDGETQYF. The CDR3, as DNA: TGCGCCAGCACCCATAGACAGGACGGAGAGACCCAGTACTTC.

At least ten counts were recorded for this clonotype. This chain joins TRBV7-8 and TRBJ2-7, with D possibly being TRBD2 (6 bases). This CDR3 comprises 13 residues. Trimming cost V 1 base and J 4 bases, with 8 bases left between them. Germline V gives CDR1 SGHVS, CDR2 FQNEAQ. CDR3 nucleotide sequence: TGTGCCAGCAGCTTAGGGGAGGTATACGAGCAGTACTTC. Translation: CASSLGEVYEQYF. Complete variable domain (other parts from reference TRBV7-8 and TRBJ2-7): GAGVSQSPRYKVAKRGQDVALRCDPISGHVSLFWYQQALGQGPEFLTYFQNEAQLDKSGLPSDRFFAERPEGSVSTLKIQRTQQEDSAVYLCASSLGEVYEQYFGPGTRLTVT.

The chain carries TRBV5-4 and TRBJ2-3; D is unclear. The germline gives CDR1 SGHNT, CDR2 YYREEE (reference sequence). The CDR3 is 14 residues long. Deletions cut 4 bases from V and 2 bases from J, with 11 bases between. CDR3 sequence: CASSPQRATDTQYF. The CDR3 DNA follows: TGTGCCAGCAGCCCGCAGCGAGCCACAGATACGCAGTATTTT.

This clonotype showed up many times. This chain uses TRBV12-3 or TRBV12-4 with TRBJ2-5, with 7 bases aligning to TRBD2. This CDR3 is 13 amino acids long. The junction had 6 bases not matched to a gene; V was cut back by 6 bases and J by 5 bases. CDR3 sequence (DNA): TGTGCCAGCAGATCAGCGGGGACCGAGACCCAGTACTTC. The encoded protein is CASRSAGTETQYF.

This clonotype has a handful of counts. This chain connects TRBV3-2 to TRBJ2-5; the table gives TRBD2 as D, unverified against the DNA. TRBV3-2 is marked as a pseudogene. CDR3 length: 15 amino acids. The CDR3 loop is CASSQGDGSLETQYF. The CDR3 nucleotides read TGTGCCAGCAGCCAAGGCGACGGGAGTCTGGAGACCCAGTACTTC.

The table lists this clonotype with a count of one. The chain carries TRBV6-6 and TRBJ2-5; 12 bases match TRBD2. The CDR3 loop spans 14 amino acids. CDR1 and CDR2 from the germline V gene are MNHNY and SVGAGI (reference sequence). After removal of 7 bases from V and 5 bases from J, the junction contained 5 bases not matched to a gene. DNA of the CDR3: TGTGCCAGCACTAGGACTAGCGGGAAGGAGACCCAGTACTTC. Protein: CASTRTSGKETQYF.

The chain joins TRBV6-2 or TRBV6-3 to TRBJ2-2; no clear D. The CDR3 consists of 15 residues. The germline V gene encodes CDR1 MNHEY and CDR2 SVGEGT. V was shortened by 6 bases and J by 5 bases, with 16 bases between the two germline ends. The CDR3 bases are TGTGCCAGCAGCCATCTTTTGACGGTGACCGGGGAGCTGTTTTTT. It yields the protein CASSHLLTVTGELFF.

The chain couples TRBV5-1 to TRBJ2-5; maybe TRBD2 (5 bases). Germline V gene lookup returns CDR1 SGHRS and CDR2 YFSETQ. The V and J ends lost 7 bases and 1 base respectively, with 14 bases between them. The CDR3 contains 14 residues. DNA of the CDR3: TGCGCCAGCGGTATCGGGGTTGTCCAAGAGACCCAGTACTTC. It specifies CASGIGVVQETQYF.

This clonotype was counted many times. One junction end disagrees with the germline gene, perhaps due to a read error. The chain recombines TRBV20-1 with TRBJ1-1; 12 bases match TRBD1. Germline lookup yields CDR1 DFQATT and CDR2 SNEGSKA (reference sequence). The CDR3 contains 13 residues. CDR3 nucleotide sequence: TGCAGTGCTAGTCCGCCGGGACAGGGGGCTGTATTTTTT. As protein: CSASPPGQGAVFF.

This clonotype occurred a few times. The chain combines TRBV2 with TRBJ2-1, with 14 bases aligning to TRBD2. The V gene's germline CDR1 is SNHLY and CDR2 FYNNEI. This CDR3 contains 14 residues. V dropped 7 bases and J dropped 9; count of bases not matched to a gene: 5. The CDR3 reads CASKGTSGRGEQFF. The CDR3 DNA reads TGTGCCAGCAAGGGGACTAGCGGGAGAGGTGAGCAGTTCTTC.

This clonotype showed up many times. V and J are TRBV20-1 and TRBJ2-1, with TRBD2 as a possible D gene (6 bases). The CDR3 is 15 residues long. The V gene lost 5 bases and the J gene lost 4 bases, with 18 bases spanning the gap. Germline CDR1 DFQATT, CDR2 SNEGSKA (reference sequence). CDR3 nucleotides: TGCAGTGCTGGGGAAGCTGGCGGAGGGTACAATGAGCAGTTCTTC. Protein sequence: CSAGEAGGGYNEQFF.

This chain uses TRBV15 with TRBJ1-4, with D possibly matching TRBD1 (5 bases). Trimming shortened V by 5 bases and J by 7 bases, and 11 bases separated the two germline ends. The CDR3 contains 13 residues. CDR1 LNHNV and CDR2 YYDKDF come from the germline V gene (reference sequence). The CDR3: CATSPTGGEKLFF. The DNA of the CDR3 is TGTGCCACCAGCCCCACCGGGGGTGAAAAACTGTTTTTT.

V and J are TRBV12-5 and TRBJ1-1; 7 bases agree with TRBD1. The CDR3 covers 13 residues. The germline V gene encodes CDR1 LGHNT and CDR2 FRNRAP. Trimming removed 7 bases from V and 4 bases from J; junction bases left unmatched: 6. The CDR3 DNA follows: TGTGCTAGTGTTTACTCAGGGGGCACTGAAGCTTTCTTT. As protein: CASVYSGGTEAFF.

The chain couples TRBV29-1 to TRBJ2-3, with a weak D call TRBD1 (6 bases). CDR3 length equals 13 residues. Germline loops: CDR1 SQVTM, CDR2 ANQGSEA. Trimming stripped 3 bases from V and 0 bases from J, with 7 bases between. DNA for the CDR3: TGCAGCGTTGAGGACAGAAGCACAGATACGCAGTATTTT. Translation: CSVEDRSTDTQYF.

This clonotype appeared many times. The chain employs TRBV12-3 or TRBV12-4 and TRBJ2-4; 7 bases map to TRBD2. V shed 8 bases and J 0 bases; nucleotides not matched to a gene: 7. This CDR3 region has 15 residues. The CDR3 is CASWGAGLAKNIQYF. The CDR3 DNA reads TGTGCCAGCTGGGGAGCGGGACTAGCCAAAAACATTCAGTACTTC.

This chain joins TRBV7-6 and TRBJ2-7; 7 nucleotides align to TRBD2. The CDR3 contains 17 residues. V shed 2 bases, J shed 2 bases, and the junction held 12 bases outside the gene matches. The germline gives CDR1 SGHVS, CDR2 FNYEAQ. The CDR3 region is CASSLSRILAPPYEQYF. In DNA form, the CDR3 reads TGTGCCAGCAGCTTATCCCGGATACTAGCGCCCCCCTACGAGCAGTACTTC.

Many counts were recorded for this clonotype. The chain links TRBV29-1 to TRBJ2-1, with D possibly TRBD1 on 6 matching bases. V gave up 3 bases and J gave up 1 base, with 10 bases separating them. The germline gives CDR1 SQVTM, CDR2 ANQGSEA. This CDR3 has 14 amino acids. CDR3 in DNA: TGCAGCGTTGACAGGGACACGTCCTACAATGAGCAGTTCTTC. Encoded protein: CSVDRDTSYNEQFF.

This clonotype was observed at least ten times. The rearrangement joins TRBV12-3 or TRBV12-4 to TRBJ1-6; D ambiguous. V was shortened by 8 bases and J by 5 bases, with 10 bases between the two germline ends. The CDR3 covers 13 residues. The CDR3 protein is CASGLGDNSPLHF. In nucleotides, the CDR3 is TGTGCCAGCGGGCTCGGGGATAATTCACCCCTCCACTTT.